Listed below are T cell receptor beta chains from one sample, sequenced in a study of human T cells and chemical hapten exposure. TCRdb re-analysed the RACE reads in MiXCR, keeping a single row per CDR3 protein. The sample includes 65,000 to 80,000 distinct CDR3 sequences, 10% of them seen just once. The sequenced sample was whole blood, obtained in connection with sensitization to the hapten diphenylcyclopropenone (DPC). These receptors were taken from a woman between 45 and 60 years old with alopecia areata. Some clones in this sample may be carry-over from other donors' samples. Both conserved end residues are part of each CDR3. A D gene is named only where the DNA matches it firmly. Only part of the rows carry a size: once, few, many, or a class if the clone is expanded.

J gene,clone size,V gene,D gene,CDR3 DNA,CDR3 protein
TRBJ2-2,few,TRBV11-3,-,TGTGCCAGCCATGAACGGAACACCGGGGAGCTGTTTTTT,CASHERNTGELFF
TRBJ1-1,-,TRBV7-8,-,TGTGCCAGCAGCTTAGCGCCCAGTACGGGCACTGAAGCTTTCTTT,CASSLAPSTGTEAFF
TRBJ2-4,many,TRBV11-2,TRBD1,TGTGCCAGCAGCTTAGCCCCCTGGGAACAGGGGGCACAACTAGCCAAAAACATTCAGTACTTC,CASSLAPWEQGAQLAKNIQYF
TRBJ1-1,few,TRBV10-3,-,TGTGCCATCAGTGACACGGACAGCCGGAGGACTGAAGCTTTCTTT,CAISDTDSRRTEAFF
TRBJ1-1,medium-sized,TRBV4-1,-,TGCGCCAGCAGCCAAGATCTGGCAGGGCGGAGTGAAGCTTTCTTT,CASSQDLAGRSEAFF
TRBJ1-2,few,TRBV3-1,-,TGTGCCAGCAGGCGGGAAGGGGGGACCAACTATGGCTACACCTTC,CASRREGGTNYGYTF
TRBJ2-5,-,TRBV11-2,-,TGTGCCAGCAGCTTACCGGGAGAGACCCAGTACTTC,CASSLPGETQYF
TRBJ2-2,few,TRBV7-2,TRBD1,TGTGCCAGCCGCCCGGGACAGGGGGAAGTCGGGGAGCTGTTTTTT,CASRPGQGEVGELFF
TRBJ1-3,-,TRBV6-5,-,TGTGCCAGCGGGCGCAACACCATATATTTT,CASGRNTIYF
TRBJ2-5,-,TRBV7-7,TRBD1,TGTGCTAGCAGCCTAACGGACAGGATCCAAGAGACCCAGTACTTC,CASSLTDRIQETQYF
TRBJ2-5,-,TRBV3-1,TRBD2,TGTGCCAGCAGCCAAGCGACTAGCGGGAGGAAAGAGACCCAGTACTTC,CASSQATSGRKETQYF